This T cell receptor (beta chain) is from a study of shared clonotypes between healthy human individuals. Clones were read by immunoSEQ multiplex PCR, and TCRdb kept only the in-frame ones, dropping some. The sample yields roughly 850,000 clones, 96% seen once. Terminally differentiated effector memory CD45RA+ cells were left out of the naive CD8 fraction, which was CD45RO-negative and positively selected for CCR7. With respect to this clone: Antigen: not known.

V was shortened by 0 bases and J by 2 bases, with 10 bases between the two germline ends. The CDR3 has 15 residues. CDR1 LGHNA and CDR2 YSLEER come from the germline V gene. Study conclusions and caveats: Clonotypes not shared had lower generation probabilities than those common to all four donors. Large depth notwithstanding, sorted-subset sequencing proved incomplete by rarefaction. Compared with memory subsets, naive subsets generally had larger estimated richness.

Sequencing used naive CD8+ T cells sorted from blood. The genes are TRBV4-3 and TRBJ2-5, with D maybe TRBD1 (6 bases). The clonotype comes from a young man in good health. The DNA of the CDR3 is TGCGCCAGCAGCCAAGATTTGACAGGACAAGAGACCCAGTACTTC. This gives the protein CASSQDLTGQETQYF.